The 21 T cell receptor beta chains presented below share a single source sample, sequenced in a study of cytomegalovirus exposure and HLA in healthy donors. The PCR made use of 60 Vbeta and 13 Jbeta primers. Clones were read by immunoSEQ multiplex PCR, and TCRdb kept only the in-frame ones, dropping some. Here the sample spans 150,000 to 200,000 clones, over 75% being singletons. Sequencing was carried out using PBMCs. The receptors stem from a man aged 35-49 years in good health and CMV-seropositive.

This clone was observed a few times. The chain combines TRBV5-6 with TRBJ2-4; D not certain. The V gene's germline CDR1 is SGHDT and CDR2 YYEEEE. The CDR3 sequence is 17 residues long. V shed 3 bases and J shed 2 bases, with 18 bases lying between them. The CDR3 nucleotides read TGTGCCAGCAGCTATATTAAAACGGGTCGAACCAAAAACATTCAGTACTTC. Translated, it gives CASSYIKTGRTKNIQYF.

This clone appeared a few times. The chain uses TRBV10-1 and TRBJ2-7, with 8 positions matching TRBD1. Looked up from germline, CDR1 is WNHNN and CDR2 is SYGVQD (reference sequence). The CDR3 consists of 13 residues. The ends lost 4 bases at V and 6 bases at J; junction bases unmatched: 5. CDR3 amino acids: CASSATGGREQYF. The CDR3 DNA reads as TGCGCCAGCAGTGCTACAGGGGGGCGCGAGCAGTACTTC.

The chain recombines TRBV4-1 with TRBJ2-3; TRBD2 matches at 7 bases. The CDR3 length is 15 residues. The ends lost 5 bases at V and 2 bases at J; junction bases unmatched: 7. Germline V gene sequence: CDR1 MGHRA, CDR2 YSYEKL. CDR3 residues: CASSTRDYLTDTQYF. CDR3 in DNA: TGCGCCAGCAGCACCCGGGACTACCTCACAGATACGCAGTATTTT.

This clone was observed a single time. The chain employs TRBV6-1 and TRBJ1-5; 9 bases are a match to TRBD1. The CDR3 is 15 residues long. Germline V gene sequence: CDR1 MNHNS, CDR2 SASEGT. V was pared by 6 bases and J by 11 bases, with 14 bases of the junction left unmatched. For the CDR3, the DNA is TGTGCCAGCAGCCTTGGGACAGGGATCAGTGGGACCCAGCATTTT. Protein sequence: CASSLGTGISGTQHF.

The CDR3 loop is CASSLTPSASYNEQFF. CDR3 in DNA: TGTGCCAGCAGCTTAACGCCTAGCGCCTCCTACAATGAGCAGTTCTTC. This chain joins TRBV7-3 and TRBJ2-1; D might be TRBD2 (6 bases). The CDR3 length is 16 residues. The V end was cut by 0 bases, the J end by 0 bases, with 9 bases between. Germline loops: CDR1 SGHTA, CDR2 FQGTGA.

This sequence joins TRBV6-1 and TRBJ1-5; unclear D gene. This CDR3 spans 17 amino acids. V was trimmed by 0 bases and J by 0 bases, leaving 12 bases between them. CDR1 and CDR2 from the germline V gene are MNHNS and SASEGT. CDR3 sequence reads: CASSEALTSYSNQPQHF. The CDR3 bases are TGTGCCAGCAGTGAAGCGCTGACATCGTATAGCAATCAGCCCCAGCATTTT.

The J gene is TRBJ1-2, the V gene TRBV11-2, with D possibly TRBD1 on 5 matching bases. From germline, CDR1 is SGHAT and CDR2 FQNNGV. The CDR3 runs 14 residues. Trimming shortened V by 3 bases and J by 0 bases, and 8 bases separated the two germline ends. CDR3 residues: CASSFREANYGYTF. CDR3 sequence (DNA): TGTGCCAGCAGCTTCAGGGAGGCTAACTATGGCTACACCTTC.

This clone came up a few times. V and J are TRBV5-1 and TRBJ2-2, with D perhaps TRBD1 (5 bases). The V end lost 1 base, the J end lost 1 base, and 11 bases lay between the germline ends. The CDR3 runs 16 residues. Germline CDR1 SGHRS, CDR2 YFSETQ. The CDR3 DNA follows: TGCGCCAGCAGCTTGCAGGGAAGCCAGAACACCGGGGAGCTGTTTTTT. It yields the protein CASSLQGSQNTGELFF.

The chain has TRBV28 and TRBJ1-1, with D unresolved. The CDR3 has 13 amino acids. V was clipped by 7 bases and J by 2 bases, with 11 bases between them. Germline CDR1 is MDHEN and CDR2 is SYDVKM. The CDR3 coding sequence is TGTGCCAGCACTGGACGGACTAACACTGAAGCTTTCTTT. Its protein product is CASTGRTNTEAFF.

V is TRBV7-9 and J is TRBJ2-5, with TRBD2 matching over 12 bases. The J call may be faulty, since TRBJ2-7 better matches the DNA end. Germline CDR1 is SEHNR and CDR2 is FQNEAQ (reference sequence). CDR3 size: 14 residues. CDR3 protein: CASSSTSGSYEQYF. For the CDR3, the DNA is TGTGCCAGCAGCTCGACTAGCGGGAGTTACGAGCAGTACTTC.

CDR3 amino acids: CATRQAGETDTQYF. CDR3 bases: TGCGCCACCAGACAAGCGGGAGAAACAGATACGCAGTATTTT. The chain uses TRBV10-1 and TRBJ2-3, with TRBD2 matching 8 bases. Germline trimming cut 10 bases from V and 3 bases from J; bases unmatched to any gene: 9. Germline V gene data show CDR1 as WNHNN and CDR2 as SYGVQD (reference sequence). The CDR3 has 14 amino acids.

This chain joins TRBV28 and TRBJ1-5, with D possibly matching TRBD1 (6 bases). V lost 5 bases to trimming and J lost 7 bases, with 18 bases between them. CDR1 is MDHEN and CDR2 is SYDVKM in the germline V gene. The CDR3 is made up of 15 amino acids. The CDR3: CASSKGGGLDQPQHF. The DNA of the CDR3 is TGTGCCAGCAGTAAAGGGGGGGGCCTCGACCAGCCCCAGCATTTT.

CDR3 in DNA: TGTGCCAGCAGCGAAAGCGGACAGGGCAATCAGCCCCAGCATTTT. It specifies CASSESGQGNQPQHF. V usage is TRBV5-6 and J usage is TRBJ1-5, with TRBD1 identical over 7 bases. The germline V gene encodes CDR1 SGHDT and CDR2 YYEEEE. The CDR3 covers 15 residues. The junction had 6 bases not matched to a gene; V was cut back by 4 bases and J by 2 bases.

The chain employs TRBV5-8 and TRBJ1-1; D remains ambiguous. The germline gives CDR1 SGHTS, CDR2 YDEGEE. Trimming left V 0 bases short and J 1 base short, with 13 bases between. The CDR3 totals 16 residues. The CDR3 bases are TGTGCCAGCAGCTTGGTCCGACGACACCAGAACACTGAAGCTTTCTTT. Translation: CASSLVRRHQNTEAFF.

This chain connects TRBV2 to TRBJ1-5; D is possibly TRBD1 (6 bases). Between the trimmed V and J ends, which lost 6 bases and 5 bases, there was a span of 11 bases. There are 13 residues in the CDR3. Per germline, CDR1 SNHLY and CDR2 FYNNEI. The CDR3 region is CASSRDKYQPQHF. The CDR3 coding sequence is TGTGCCAGCAGCCGGGACAAGTATCAGCCCCAGCATTTT.

CDR3 nucleotides: TGTGCCAGCAGGGGACTAGCGGGAGATACGCAGTATTTT. This gives the protein CASRGLAGDTQYF. This rearrangement joins TRBV6-5 to TRBJ2-3, with TRBD2 matching over 12 bases. This CDR3 has 13 amino acids. The germline V gene encodes CDR1 MNHEY and CDR2 SVGAGI. V lost 6 bases, J lost 5 bases, and 0 bases stayed unmatched.

This chain uses TRBV6-5 with TRBJ2-3; TRBD2 matches 7 bases. J was trimmed by 2 bases and V by 6 bases; bases with no gene match: 8. Per the germline V gene, CDR1 is MNHEY and CDR2 is SVGAGI. The CDR3 runs to 15 residues. CDR3 region: CASRNGGGLTDTQYF. CDR3 sequence (DNA): TGTGCCAGCAGAAATGGGGGGGGACTCACAGATACGCAGTATTTT.

This clone was detected once. This chain connects TRBV18 to TRBJ2-7, with 7 bases identical to TRBD1. V shed 8 bases, J shed 2 bases, and the junction held 9 bases outside the gene matches. CDR3 length: 14 amino acids. CDR1 and CDR2 from the germline V gene are KGHSH and LQKENI. The CDR3 sequence is CASQEQGSPYEQYF. CDR3 DNA: TGTGCCAGCCAAGAACAGGGGTCTCCCTACGAGCAGTACTTC.

The genes are TRBV28 and TRBJ2-1, with 8 bases that match TRBD2. The CDR3 spans 12 residues. The junction had 5 bases not matched to a gene; V was cut back by 11 bases and J by 5 bases. CDR1 is MDHEN, CDR2 SYDVKM, per germline. CDR3 DNA: TGTGCCTCGGGGGGGTTGCACAATGAGCAGTTCTTC. Translated: CASGGLHNEQFF.

Here the CDR3 reads CASSDGQGSDTQYF. In DNA form, the CDR3 reads TGTGCCAGCAGCGACGGACAGGGGTCAGATACGCAGTATTTT. The chain joins TRBV9 to TRBJ2-3; 9 bases agree with TRBD1. The CDR3 totals 14 residues. Germline lookup yields CDR1 SGDLS and CDR2 YYNGEE. With V trimmed by 3 bases and J by 4 bases, 3 bases remained unmatched.

V is TRBV7-6 and J is TRBJ2-2; D is undetermined. The CDR3 extends over 15 amino acids. V lost 8 bases to trimming and J lost 0 bases, with 13 bases between them. CDR1 and CDR2 from the germline V gene are SGHVS and FNYEAQ. The CDR3 region has the DNA TGTGCCAGCGCTGTGCGCTTGGCGAACACCGGGGAGCTGTTTTTT. Its translation: CASAVRLANTGELFF.